A selection of T cell receptor beta chains follows, all from one sample in a study of a mutant IDH1 vaccine in newly diagnosed glioma. These receptors have no known antigen. The data were produced by immunoSEQ multiplex PCR, yet TCRdb's version contains in-frame clones alone and is incomplete. The top ten hold about 4.9% of the sample, which has about 65,000 clones, about four fifths seen once. The starting material was PBMCs, obtained from a glioma patient whose treatment included an IDH1 peptide vaccine. These receptors were collected from a middle-aged man with glioma. Both conserved end residues are part of each CDR3. D genes are given only for firm matches. The size field is filled for only some rows; it gives once, few, many or a size class.

d_gene	v_gene	abundance	j_gene	CDR3nt	CDR3aa
.	TRBV7-6	.	TRBJ2-2	TGTGCCAGCAGCCCAGTCTGGGCCGGGACCGGGGAGCTGTTTTTT	CASSPVWAGTGELFF
.	TRBV18	.	TRBJ2-3	TGTGCCAGCTCACCAAAATTGGCGGCAGATACGCAGTATTTT	CASSPKLAADTQYF
TRBD1	TRBV2	.	TRBJ2-1	TGTGCCAGCAGTACCTCGTTGGACAGGGGGCTCTACAATGAGCAGTTCTTC	CASSTSLDRGLYNEQFF
TRBD2	TRBV7-9	.	TRBJ2-1	TGTGCCAGCAGCCTACGGTCGGCGGGAGTTAGGAATGAGCAGTTCTTC	CASSLRSAGVRNEQFF
.	TRBV9	.	TRBJ1-2	TGTGCCAGCAGCGTTAGGGTGAACTATGGCTACACCTTC	CASSVRVNYGYTF
TRBD1	TRBV7-2	few	TRBJ1-1	TGTGCCAGCAGCTCACGGGACAGGATGAACACTGAAGCTTTCTTT	CASSSRDRMNTEAFF
.	TRBV18	.	TRBJ1-2	TGTGCCAGCTCACGGACCACAGGCAACTATGGCTACACCTTC	CASSRTTGNYGYTF
TRBD2	TRBV7-3	few	TRBJ2-2	TGTGCCAGCAGCGTCGTAGCGGGAGCTGTAGGGGAGCTGTTTTTT	CASSVVAGAVGELFF
TRBD2	TRBV7-2	once	TRBJ2-1	TGTGCCAGCAGCTTATCGCGGACTAGAAGTGAGCAGTTCTTC	CASSLSRTRSEQFF
.	TRBV9	.	TRBJ1-3	TGTGCCAGCAGCCAGGACCTCTCTGGAAACACCATATATTTT	CASSQDLSGNTIYF
.	TRBV4-2	once	TRBJ1-1	TGTGCCAGCAGCCAAGAGGAGGGGGGGTATACTGAAGCTTTCTTT	CASSQEEGGYTEAFF
TRBD2	TRBV30	.	TRBJ2-1	TGTGCCTGGGGGACTACAATGGGTGAGCAGTTCTTC	CAWGTTMGEQFF
.	TRBV29-1	.	TRBJ2-5	TGCAGCGTTGAAGCAGGGGCGGATGAGACCCAGTACTTC	CSVEAGADETQYF
.	TRBV4-3	.	TRBJ2-3	TGCGCCAGCAGCCAAGACGGAGCAGATACGCAGTATTTT	CASSQDGADTQYF
.	TRBV6-5	.	TRBJ1-2	TGTGCCAGCAACCCCGGGGGCTCTAACTATGGCTACACCTTC	CASNPGGSNYGYTF
.	TRBV7-9	few	TRBJ1-1	TGTGCCAGCAGCTTTGGGAGGACTGAAGCTTTCTTT	CASSFGRTEAFF
.	TRBV7-2	.	TRBJ2-7	TGTGCCAGCAGCTTAGTGGCGTGGAGCTCCTACGAGCAGTACTTC	CASSLVAWSSYEQYF
.	TRBV21-1	once	TRBJ2-5	TGTGCCAGCAGTCTGAGGGACCTTAGACGTCGAGAGACCCAGTACTTC	CASSLRDLRRRETQYF
.	TRBV4-2	.	TRBJ2-7	TGTGCCAGCAGCCAAGATTCTTCCTACGAGCAGTACTTC	CASSQDSSYEQYF
.	TRBV27	few	TRBJ1-2	TGTGCCAGCAGTTTGCAGAATCCTCCCTATGGCTACACCTTC	CASSLQNPPYGYTF
.	TRBV5-1	.	TRBJ1-5	TGCGCCAGCAGCTTCGGGGACCTCAATCAGCCCCAGCATTTT	CASSFGDLNQPQHF
TRBD2	TRBV6-1	.	TRBJ2-3	TGTGCCAGCAGTGAACTAGCGGGAGAGACAGATACGCAGTATTTT	CASSELAGETDTQYF
.	TRBV21-1	.	TRBJ2-7	TGTGCCAGCAGGTTGGGGGACAGAGACCGATACGAGCAGTACTTC	CASRLGDRDRYEQYF
.	TRBV11-3	.	TRBJ2-3	TGTGCCAGCAGCTTAGGTTCAGGGATGGGCGATACGCAGTATTTT	CASSLGSGMGDTQYF
.	TRBV18	.	TRBJ2-7	TGTGCCAGCTCGGGGCTAAAAGGCTACGAGCAGTACTTC	CASSGLKGYEQYF
.	TRBV27	.	TRBJ2-2	TGTGCCAGCAGTCCTACCACCCCCCAGGGGAACACCGGGGAGCTGTTTTTT	CASSPTTPQGNTGELFF
.	TRBV2	.	TRBJ1-2	TGTGCCAGCAGTGTGTCAGGGTACTATGGCTACACCTTC	CASSVSGYYGYTF
.	TRBV19	few	TRBJ1-1	TGTGCCAGTAGTATAGAGACCTCCCGGCGGACTGAAGCTTTCTTT	CASSIETSRRTEAFF
TRBD2	TRBV7-3	.	TRBJ2-3	TGTGCCAGCAGCCTAGCGGGAGGAGTAGATACGCAGTATTTT	CASSLAGGVDTQYF
.	TRBV21-1	.	TRBJ1-5	TGTGCCAGCAGCTCCCGACCCGAAGGGCCCAATCAGCCCCAGCATTTT	CASSSRPEGPNQPQHF
.	TRBV19	.	TRBJ1-4	TGTGCCAGTAGTACTCCGGGACACTATAATGAAAAACTGTTTTTT	CASSTPGHYNEKLFF
.	TRBV18	.	TRBJ1-6	TGTGCCAGCTCACCCTATAATTCACCCCTCCACTTT	CASSPYNSPLHF
.	TRBV2	.	TRBJ2-5	TGTGCCAGCAGTGAAGTGGTAGAGACCCAGTACTTC	CASSEVVETQYF
.	TRBV7-2	.	TRBJ1-5	TGTGCCAGCAGTCCAGGGGATCATAGCAATCAGCCCCAGCATTTT	CASSPGDHSNQPQHF
TRBD1	TRBV10-3	.	TRBJ2-7	TGTGCCATCAGTGTAGGGACAGGGGTTGCCGAGCAGTACTTC	CAISVGTGVAEQYF
TRBD2	TRBV18	.	TRBJ2-5	TGTGCCAGCTCACCCGGGGATAGCGGGAGGACGGAGACCCAGTACTTC	CASSPGDSGRTETQYF
.	TRBV5-5	.	TRBJ2-5	TGTGCCAGCAGCAGTCCGGGACTTCAAGAGACCCAGTACTTC	CASSSPGLQETQYF
.	TRBV6-1	.	TRBJ2-1	TGTGCCAGCAGTGAAGCGTGGTCAGATAGCTCCTACAATGAGCAGTTCTTC	CASSEAWSDSSYNEQFF
TRBD1	TRBV4-3	.	TRBJ2-7	TGCGCCAGCAGCCGCGCCTATTTCGGGACAGGGGACTACGAGCAGTACTTC	CASSRAYFGTGDYEQYF
TRBD1	TRBV28	.	TRBJ1-5	TGTGCCAGCAGTAGACAGGGAGGTGGTCAGCCCCAGCATTTT	CASSRQGGGQPQHF
.	TRBV10-1	.	TRBJ1-5	TGCGCCAGCAGTGTGGGTAGAGGGCAGCCCCAGCATTTT	CASSVGRGQPQHF
TRBD1	TRBV7-9	.	TRBJ2-7	TGTGCCAGCAGCCCCGGCCGACAGGGGTCGTACTTC	CASSPGRQGSYF
TRBD1	TRBV6-6	.	TRBJ2-5	TGTGCCAGCAGAGGGACAGGCCAAGAGACCCAGTACTTC	CASRGTGQETQYF
.	TRBV4-3	.	TRBJ2-7	TGCGCCAGCAGCCAAGTGCGACTAGGCACCTACGAGCAGTACTTC	CASSQVRLGTYEQYF
TRBD1	TRBV4-3	.	TRBJ1-2	TGCGCCAGCAGCCCACGACAGGGGTCTTCCTATGGCTACACCTTC	CASSPRQGSSYGYTF
.	TRBV5-1	.	TRBJ2-7	TGCGCCAGCAGCTTGGGGCCAGGAGGATTCACCTACGAGCAGTACTTC	CASSLGPGGFTYEQYF
.	TRBV25-1	.	TRBJ1-1	TGTGCCAGCAGTGAATATACGGGGATGAACACTGAAGCTTTCTTT	CASSEYTGMNTEAFF
.	TRBV27	.	TRBJ1-2	TGTGCCAGCAGTCCTGGGCAGGCCATCGGGATAAACTATGGCTACACCTTC	CASSPGQAIGINYGYTF
TRBD2	TRBV27	.	TRBJ2-1	TGTGCCAGCAGTTTAGTGGCTAGCGGGAGCGGAAGCTCCTACAATGAGCAGTTCTTC	CASSLVASGSGSSYNEQFF
TRBD2	TRBV4-2	.	TRBJ2-2	TGTGCCAGCAGCCAAGATCCCACTAGCGGGAGGGTGGGCACCGGGGAGCTGTTTTTT	CASSQDPTSGRVGTGELFF
.	TRBV10-2	.	TRBJ1-2	TGCGCCAGCAGTGAAGGAGAGGGGGGTGGCTACACCTTC	CASSEGEGGGYTF
.	TRBV5-4	once	TRBJ1-1	TGTGCCAGCAGCCGCGGGACTCAGGGCCACACTGAAGCTTTCTTT	CASSRGTQGHTEAFF
TRBD2	TRBV7-2	once	TRBJ2-7	TGTGCCAGCAGCTTAGGGACGGCTAGCGGGCTTAGGCAGTACTTC	CASSLGTASGLRQYF
TRBD2	TRBV7-2	.	TRBJ2-7	TGTGCCAGCAGCCGGACTAGCGGGGGAGCCTACGAGCAGTACTTC	CASSRTSGGAYEQYF